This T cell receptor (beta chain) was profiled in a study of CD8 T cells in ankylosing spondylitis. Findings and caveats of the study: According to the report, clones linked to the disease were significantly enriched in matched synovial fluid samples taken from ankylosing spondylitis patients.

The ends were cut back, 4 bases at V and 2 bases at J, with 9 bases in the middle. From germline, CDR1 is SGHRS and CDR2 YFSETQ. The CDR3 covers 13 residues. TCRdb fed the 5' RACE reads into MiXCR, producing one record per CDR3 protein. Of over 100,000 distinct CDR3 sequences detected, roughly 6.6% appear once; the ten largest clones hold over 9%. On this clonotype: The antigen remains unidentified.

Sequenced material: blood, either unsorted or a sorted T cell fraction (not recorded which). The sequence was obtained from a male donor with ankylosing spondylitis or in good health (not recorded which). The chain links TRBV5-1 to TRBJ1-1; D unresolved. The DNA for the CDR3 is TGCGCCAGCAGCGCTAACAGTAACACTGAAGCTTTCTTT. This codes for CASSANSNTEAFF.